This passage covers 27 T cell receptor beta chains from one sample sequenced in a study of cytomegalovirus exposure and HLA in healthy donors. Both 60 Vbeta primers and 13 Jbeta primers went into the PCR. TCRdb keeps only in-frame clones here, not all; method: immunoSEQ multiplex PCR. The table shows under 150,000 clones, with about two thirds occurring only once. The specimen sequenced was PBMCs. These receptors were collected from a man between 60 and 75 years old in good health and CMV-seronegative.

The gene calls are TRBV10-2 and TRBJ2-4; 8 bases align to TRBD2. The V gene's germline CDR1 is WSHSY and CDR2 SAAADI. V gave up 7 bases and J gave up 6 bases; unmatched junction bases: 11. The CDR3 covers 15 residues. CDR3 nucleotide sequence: TGCGCCAGCACGCCGGGACTAGATTTCGGAAACATTCAGTACTTC. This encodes CASTPGLDFGNIQYF.

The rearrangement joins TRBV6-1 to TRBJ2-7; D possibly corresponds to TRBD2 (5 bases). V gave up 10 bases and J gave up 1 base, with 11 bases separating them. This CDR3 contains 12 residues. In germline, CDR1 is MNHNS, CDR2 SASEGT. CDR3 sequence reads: CATGSGSYEQYF. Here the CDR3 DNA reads TGTGCCACCGGATCGGGATCCTACGAGCAGTACTTC.

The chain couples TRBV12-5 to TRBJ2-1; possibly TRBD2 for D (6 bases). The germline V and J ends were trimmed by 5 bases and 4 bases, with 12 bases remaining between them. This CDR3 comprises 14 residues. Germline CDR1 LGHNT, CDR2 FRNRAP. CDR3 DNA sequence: TGTGCTAGTGGTGGGGGACTGACATACAATGAGCAGTTCTTC. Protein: CASGGGLTYNEQFF.

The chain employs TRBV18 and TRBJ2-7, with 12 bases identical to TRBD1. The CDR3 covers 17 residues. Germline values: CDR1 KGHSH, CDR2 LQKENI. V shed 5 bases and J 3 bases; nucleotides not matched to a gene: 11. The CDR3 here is CASSYRGTGGNNYEQYF. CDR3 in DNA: TGTGCCAGCTCATACCGTGGGACAGGGGGCAATAACTACGAGCAGTACTTC.

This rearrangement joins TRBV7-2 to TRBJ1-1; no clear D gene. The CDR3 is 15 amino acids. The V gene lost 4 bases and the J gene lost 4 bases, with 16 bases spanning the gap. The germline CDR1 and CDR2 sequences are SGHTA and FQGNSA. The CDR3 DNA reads TGTGCCAGCAGCTCACGAGGCAGACTTGCCACTGAAGCTTTCTTT. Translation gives CASSSRGRLATEAFF.

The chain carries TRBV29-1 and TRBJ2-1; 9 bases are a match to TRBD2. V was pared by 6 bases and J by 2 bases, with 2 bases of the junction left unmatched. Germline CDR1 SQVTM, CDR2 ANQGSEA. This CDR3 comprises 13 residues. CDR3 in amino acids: CSVRTSAYNEQFF. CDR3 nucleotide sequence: TGCAGCGTCAGGACTAGCGCCTACAATGAGCAGTTCTTC.

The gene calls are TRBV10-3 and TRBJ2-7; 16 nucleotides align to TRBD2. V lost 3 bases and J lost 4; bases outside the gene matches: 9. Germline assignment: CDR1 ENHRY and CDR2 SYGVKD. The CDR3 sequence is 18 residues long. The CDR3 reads CAISDPKGTSGRVYEQYF. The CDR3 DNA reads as TGTGCCATCAGTGACCCTAAGGGGACTAGCGGGAGGGTTTACGAGCAGTACTTC.

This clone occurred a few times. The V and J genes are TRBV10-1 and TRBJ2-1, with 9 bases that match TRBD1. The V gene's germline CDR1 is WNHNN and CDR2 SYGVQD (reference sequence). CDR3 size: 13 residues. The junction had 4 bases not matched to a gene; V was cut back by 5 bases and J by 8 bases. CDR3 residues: CASSRDRVDEQFF. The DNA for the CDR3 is TGCGCCAGCAGTCGGGACAGGGTCGATGAGCAGTTCTTC.

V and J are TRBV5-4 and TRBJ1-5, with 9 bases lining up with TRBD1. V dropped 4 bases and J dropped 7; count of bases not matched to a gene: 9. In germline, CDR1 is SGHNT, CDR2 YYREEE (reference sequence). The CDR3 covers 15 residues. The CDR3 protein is CASSRDRADGQPQHF. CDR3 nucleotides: TGTGCCAGCAGCCGGGACAGGGCCGACGGGCAGCCCCAGCATTTT. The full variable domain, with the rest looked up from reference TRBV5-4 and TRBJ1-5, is ETGVTQSPTHLIKTRGQQVTLRCSSQSGHNTVSWYQQALGQGPQFIFQYYREEENGRGNFPPRFSGLQFPNYSSELNVNALELDDSALYLCASSRDRADGQPQHFGDGTRLSIL.

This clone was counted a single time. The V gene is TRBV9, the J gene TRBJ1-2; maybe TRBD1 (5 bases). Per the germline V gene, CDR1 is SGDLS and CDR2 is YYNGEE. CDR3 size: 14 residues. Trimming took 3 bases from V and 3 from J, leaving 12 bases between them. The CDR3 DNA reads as TGTGCCAGCAGCGCCCGTACAGGTGACTATGGCTACACCTTC. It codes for CASSARTGDYGYTF. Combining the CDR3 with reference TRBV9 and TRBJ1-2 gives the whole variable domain DSGVTQTPKHLITATGQRVTLRCSPRSGDLSVYWYQQSLDQGLQFLIQYYNGEERAKGNILERFSAQQFPDLHSELNLSSLELGDSALYFCASSARTGDYGYTFGSGTRLTVV.

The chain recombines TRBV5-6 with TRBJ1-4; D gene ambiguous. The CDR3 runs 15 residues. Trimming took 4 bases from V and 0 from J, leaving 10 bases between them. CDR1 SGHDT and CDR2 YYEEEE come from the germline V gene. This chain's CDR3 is CASSASVTTNEKLFF. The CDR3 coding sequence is TGTGCCAGCAGCGCGAGCGTCACAACTAATGAAAAACTGTTTTTT.

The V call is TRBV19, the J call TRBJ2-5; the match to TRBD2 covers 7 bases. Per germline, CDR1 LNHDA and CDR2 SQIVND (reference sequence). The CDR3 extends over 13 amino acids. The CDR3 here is CASGREGSETQYF. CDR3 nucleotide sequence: TGTGCTTCGGGCAGGGAGGGTTCAGAGACCCAGTACTTC.

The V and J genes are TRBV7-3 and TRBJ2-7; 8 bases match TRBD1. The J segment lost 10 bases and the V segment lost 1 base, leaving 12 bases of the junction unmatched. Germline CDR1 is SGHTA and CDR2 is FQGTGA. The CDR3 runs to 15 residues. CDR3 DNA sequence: TGTGCCAGCAGCTTAAGATTGGGACAGGCCTCAACCCAGTACTTC. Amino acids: CASSLRLGQASTQYF.

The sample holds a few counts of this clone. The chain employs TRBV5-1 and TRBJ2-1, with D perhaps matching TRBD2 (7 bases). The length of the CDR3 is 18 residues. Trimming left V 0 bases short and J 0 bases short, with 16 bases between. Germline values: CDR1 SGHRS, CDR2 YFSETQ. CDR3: CASSLVDGGGSSYNEQFF. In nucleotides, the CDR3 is TGCGCCAGCAGCTTGGTAGATGGGGGCGGGAGCTCCTACAATGAGCAGTTCTTC.

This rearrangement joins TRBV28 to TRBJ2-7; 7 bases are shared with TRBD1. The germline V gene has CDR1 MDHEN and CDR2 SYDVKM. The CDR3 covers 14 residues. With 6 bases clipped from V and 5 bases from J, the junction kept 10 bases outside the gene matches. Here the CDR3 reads CASSGGQAVHEQYF. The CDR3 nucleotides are TGTGCCAGCAGCGGCGGACAGGCAGTCCACGAGCAGTACTTC.

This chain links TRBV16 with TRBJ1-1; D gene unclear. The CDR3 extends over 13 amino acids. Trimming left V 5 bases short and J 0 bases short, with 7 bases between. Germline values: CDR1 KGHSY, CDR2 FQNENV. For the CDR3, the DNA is TGTGCCAGCAGCTCCTCCCTGAACACTGAAGCTTTCTTT. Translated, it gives CASSSSLNTEAFF.

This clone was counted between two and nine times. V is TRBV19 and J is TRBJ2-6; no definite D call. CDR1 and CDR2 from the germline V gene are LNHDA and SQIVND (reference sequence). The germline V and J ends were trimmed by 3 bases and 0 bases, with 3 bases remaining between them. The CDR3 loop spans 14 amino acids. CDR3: CASSISSGANVLTF. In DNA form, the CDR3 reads TGTGCCAGTAGTATTAGCTCTGGGGCCAACGTCCTGACTTTC.

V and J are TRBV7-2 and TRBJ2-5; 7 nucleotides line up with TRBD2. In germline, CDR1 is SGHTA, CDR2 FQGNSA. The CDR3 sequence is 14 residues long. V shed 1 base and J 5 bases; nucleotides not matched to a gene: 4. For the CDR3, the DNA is TGTGCCAGCAGCTTAGTAGAGGGAGGGGAGACCCAGTACTTC. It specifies CASSLVEGGETQYF. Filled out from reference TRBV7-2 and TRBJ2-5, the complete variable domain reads GAGVSQSPSNKVTEKGKDVELRCDPISGHTALYWYRQSLGQGLEFLIYFQGNSAPDKSGLPSDRFSAERTGGSVSTLTIQRTQQEDSAVYLCASSLVEGGETQYFGPGTRLLVL.

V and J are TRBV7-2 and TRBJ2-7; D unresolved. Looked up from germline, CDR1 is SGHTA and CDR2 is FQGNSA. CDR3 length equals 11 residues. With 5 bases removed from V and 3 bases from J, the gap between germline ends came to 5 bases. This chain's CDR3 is CASSDNYEQYF. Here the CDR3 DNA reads TGTGCCAGCAGCGACAACTACGAGCAGTACTTC.

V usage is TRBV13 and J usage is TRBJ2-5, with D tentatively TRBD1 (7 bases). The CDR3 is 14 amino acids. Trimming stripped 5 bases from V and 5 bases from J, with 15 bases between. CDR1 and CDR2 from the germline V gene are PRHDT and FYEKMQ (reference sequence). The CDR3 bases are TGTGCCAGCAGCCGAGGCGGGACAGCGGAGACCCAGTACTTC. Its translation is CASSRGGTAETQYF.

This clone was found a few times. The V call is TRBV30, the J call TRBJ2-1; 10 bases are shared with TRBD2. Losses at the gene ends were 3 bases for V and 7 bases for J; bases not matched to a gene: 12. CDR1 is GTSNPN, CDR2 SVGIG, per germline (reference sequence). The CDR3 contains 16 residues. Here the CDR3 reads CAWSPIASGSNNEQFF. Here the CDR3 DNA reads TGTGCCTGGAGCCCTATCGCTAGCGGGAGTAATAATGAGCAGTTCTTC.

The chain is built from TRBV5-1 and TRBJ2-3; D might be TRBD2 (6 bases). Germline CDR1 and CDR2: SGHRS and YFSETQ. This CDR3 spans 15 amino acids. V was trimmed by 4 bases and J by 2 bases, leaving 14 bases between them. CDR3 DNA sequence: TGCGCCAGCAGCCCGGGCGGGACCGACACAGATACGCAGTATTTT. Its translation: CASSPGGTDTDTQYF. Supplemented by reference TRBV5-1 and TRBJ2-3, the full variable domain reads KAGVTQTPRYLIKTRGQQVTLSCSPISGHRSVSWYQQTPGQGLQFLFEYFSETQRNKGNFPGRFSGRQFSNSRSEMNVSTLELGDSALYLCASSPGGTDTDTQYFGPGTRLTVL.

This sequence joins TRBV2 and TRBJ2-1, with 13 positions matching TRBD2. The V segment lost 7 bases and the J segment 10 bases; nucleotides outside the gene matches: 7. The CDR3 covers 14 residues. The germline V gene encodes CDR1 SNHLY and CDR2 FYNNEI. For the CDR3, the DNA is TGTGCCAGCAATGATCCGGGACTAGCGGGAGAGCAGTTCTTC. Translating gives CASNDPGLAGEQFF.

The CDR3 DNA reads as TGTGCCAGCAGTCCAGTAGCGGGAGGTGGGCAGTTCTTC. Translation gives CASSPVAGGGQFF. The rearrangement joins TRBV6-1 to TRBJ2-1, with 10 bases matching TRBD2. The CDR3 runs to 13 residues. Losses at the gene ends were 5 bases for V and 12 bases for J; bases not matched to a gene: 7. Per germline, CDR1 MNHNS and CDR2 SASEGT.

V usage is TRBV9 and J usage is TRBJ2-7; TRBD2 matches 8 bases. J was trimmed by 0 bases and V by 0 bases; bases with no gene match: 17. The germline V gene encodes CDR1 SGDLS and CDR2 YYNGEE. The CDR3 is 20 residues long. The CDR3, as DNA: TGTGCCAGCAGCGTAGGGAATGGGGGACTAGAAGTAGGGAGCTCCTACGAGCAGTACTTC. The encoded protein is CASSVGNGGLEVGSSYEQYF.

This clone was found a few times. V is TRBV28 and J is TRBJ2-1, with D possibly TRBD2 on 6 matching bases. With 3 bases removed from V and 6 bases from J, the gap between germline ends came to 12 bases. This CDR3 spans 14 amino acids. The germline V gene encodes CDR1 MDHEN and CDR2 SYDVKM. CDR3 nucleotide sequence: TGTGCCAGCAGTTTGCGGGGTCTTGGCAATGAGCAGTTCTTC. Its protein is CASSLRGLGNEQFF.

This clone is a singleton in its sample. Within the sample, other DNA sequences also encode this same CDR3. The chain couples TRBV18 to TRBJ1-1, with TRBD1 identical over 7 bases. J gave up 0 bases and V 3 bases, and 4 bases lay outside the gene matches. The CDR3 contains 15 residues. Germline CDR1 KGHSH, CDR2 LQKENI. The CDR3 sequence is CASSPRTGLNTEAFF. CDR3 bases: TGTGCCAGCTCACCTCGGACAGGACTGAACACTGAAGCTTTCTTT.